These 8 T cell receptor beta chains were all obtained from the same sample, sequenced in a study of cytomegalovirus exposure and HLA in healthy donors. The PCR ran on 60 Vbeta and 13 Jbeta primers. TCRdb's copy holds only in-frame clones and misses some; the assay was immunoSEQ multiplex PCR. The listing contains around 35,000 clones. The source material was PBMCs. Source of these receptors: a middle-aged woman in good health and CMV-seropositive.

The chain has TRBV18 and TRBJ1-2; D gene unclear. Trimming removed 3 bases at V and 1 base at J, with 9 bases between. The V gene's germline CDR1 is KGHSH and CDR2 LQKENI. This CDR3 region has 14 residues. The DNA of the CDR3 is TGTGCCAGCTCACCTGACACCCTTAACTATGGCTACACCTTC. This gives the protein CASSPDTLNYGYTF.

This chain uses TRBV4-2 with TRBJ1-4; D unclear. CDR3 length: 13 residues. CDR1 and CDR2 from the germline V gene are LGHNA and YNFKEQ. V dropped 0 bases and J dropped 6 bases, with 5 bases sitting between them. The CDR3 sequence is CASSQDFYEKLFF. The DNA of the CDR3 is TGTGCCAGCAGCCAAGATTTCTATGAAAAACTGTTTTTT.

The chain has TRBV7-6 and TRBJ2-6; TRBD2 matches 9 bases. CDR1 and CDR2 from the germline V gene are SGHVS and FNYEAQ. With V trimmed by 4 bases and J by 0 bases, 7 bases remained unmatched. CDR3 length equals 18 residues. The CDR3 coding sequence is TGTGCCAGCAGCTCCCGACTAGCGGTAGACTCTGGGGCCAACGTCCTGACTTTC. It encodes CASSSRLAVDSGANVLTF.

V is TRBV5-1 and J is TRBJ1-2; tentative D call: TRBD1 (6 bases). The CDR3 has 15 amino acids. V was shortened by 4 bases and J by 5 bases, with 18 bases between the two germline ends. Germline V gene data show CDR1 as SGHRS and CDR2 as YFSETQ. The CDR3 bases are TGCGCCAGCAGCCCACGGACAGCGGGGGGGTATGGCTACACCTTC. Translation gives CASSPRTAGGYGYTF.

The chain carries TRBV6-1 and TRBJ1-1, with D maybe TRBD1 (5 bases). The CDR3 has 15 amino acids. Trimming took off 5 bases at V and 11 bases at J, with 24 bases between the two ends. In germline, CDR1 is MNHNS, CDR2 SASEGT. The CDR3 DNA is TGTGCCAGCAGTCCCCAAGGTGATGGGGCTTTACAGGCTTTCTTT. Translating it yields CASSPQGDGALQAFF.

This clone is identified as medium-sized from frequency. The CDR3 DNA is TGTGCCACCAGCAGAGAACGTACCGGGACAGGGTCCCCCTCTACCGGGGAGCTGTTTTTT. Translating it yields CATSRERTGTGSPSTGELFF. This rearrangement joins TRBV15 to TRBJ2-2, with 9 nucleotides matching TRBD1. Trimming took 0 bases from V and 5 from J; bases not matched to a gene: 16. Germline CDR1 reads LNHNV; CDR2 reads YYDKDF (reference sequence). The CDR3 length is 20 residues. Full variable domain (outside the CDR3, taken from reference TRBV15 and TRBJ2-2): DAMVIQNPRYQVTQFGKPVTLSCSQTLNHNVMYWYQQKSSQAPKLLFHYYDKDFNNEADTPDNFQSRRPNTSFCFLDIRSPGLGDTAMYLCATSRERTGTGSPSTGELFFGEGSRLTVL.

CDR3 sequence reads: CASSPTGITGELFF. As DNA, the CDR3 is TGTGCCAGCAGCCCCACAGGGATCACCGGGGAGCTGTTTTTT. This chain joins TRBV4-2 and TRBJ2-2, with a weak D call TRBD1 (6 bases). The germline CDR1 and CDR2 sequences are LGHNA and YNFKEQ. The CDR3 sequence is 14 residues long. Trimming removed 4 bases at V and 4 bases at J, with 10 bases between.

This chain connects TRBV4-2 to TRBJ2-7, with 7 bases fitting TRBD2. V shed 0 bases, J shed 4 bases, and the junction held 6 bases outside the gene matches. The CDR3 runs 15 residues. Germline CDR1 LGHNA, CDR2 YNFKEQ. The CDR3 reads CASSQDGGGRYEQYF. The CDR3 nucleotides read TGTGCCAGCAGCCAAGATGGCGGCGGGAGATACGAGCAGTACTTC.